The 17 T cell receptor beta chains reported below all come from one sample, sequenced in a study of blood T cells in healthy people across ages. It was with a sample-barcoded 5' primer and a J-beta primer mix that a second PCR of roughly 7 to 12 cycles was run. Each CDR3 protein gets one entry after TCRdb re-called the 5' RACE reads with MiXCR. The repertoire holds over 750,000 distinct CDR3 sequences, with approximately 25% as singletons. These sequences were also reported in another study, on T cells of mothers and their children.

The sequenced sample was blood. The receptor set was obtained from a boy younger than 18 in good health.

V gene TRBV29-1 combines with J gene TRBJ2-1; no firm D call. The CDR3 is 13 residues long. Germline CDR1 is SQVTM and CDR2 is ANQGSEA. V was shortened by 6 bases and J by 2 bases, with 11 bases between the two germline ends. The CDR3 spells CSVSGWTYNEQFF. The CDR3 nucleotides read TGCAGCGTAAGTGGATGGACCTACAATGAGCAGTTCTTC.

This clonotype was counted a single time. This rearrangement joins TRBV24-1 to TRBJ2-4, with 12 positions matching TRBD1. Losses at the gene ends were 4 bases for V and 7 bases for J; bases not matched to a gene: 4. The CDR3 extends over 15 amino acids. Germline-derived CDR1 and CDR2 are KGHDR and SFDVKD. In DNA form, the CDR3 reads TGTGCCACCAGTGACTCGGGACAGGGGGCGAACATTCAGTACTTC. Translated: CATSDSGQGANIQYF.

Remarks on this clonotype: A junction end diverges from the germline sequence, so it may reflect a read error. The DNA of the CDR3 is TGTGCCGGCAGTTCCAGCGGGGTACAAGAGACCCAGTACTTC. This encodes CAGSSSGVQETQYF. The genes are TRBV28 and TRBJ2-5; 7 positions match TRBD2. Germline lookup yields CDR1 MDHEN and CDR2 SYDVKM. The CDR3 length is 14 residues.

V and J are TRBV5-5 and TRBJ1-1; TRBD1 matches at 8 bases. The CDR3 covers 12 residues. Per the germline V gene, CDR1 is SGHKS and CDR2 is YYEKEE (reference sequence). Losses at the gene ends were 9 bases for V and 6 bases for J; bases not matched to a gene: 7. The CDR3 sequence: CANSLQGAEAFF. The CDR3 DNA follows: TGTGCCAACAGTTTACAGGGGGCTGAAGCTTTCTTT.

This clonotype was detected a few times. V is TRBV13 and J is TRBJ2-5, with 9 positions matching TRBD2. The germline V gene encodes CDR1 PRHDT and CDR2 FYEKMQ (reference sequence). V lost 0 bases, J lost 5 bases, and 19 bases stayed unmatched. The CDR3 consists of 20 residues. CDR3: CASSLGRGGGGPGSLETQYF. In DNA form, the CDR3 reads TGTGCCAGCAGCTTAGGCCGCGGCGGGGGGGGCCCAGGGTCCCTTGAGACCCAGTACTTC. Complete variable domain (other parts from reference TRBV13 and TRBJ2-5): AAGVIQSPRHLIKEKRETATLKCYPIPRHDTVYWYQQGPGQDPQFLISFYEKMQSDKGSIPDRFSAQQFSDYHSELNMSSLELGDSALYFCASSLGRGGGGPGSLETQYFGPGTRLLVL.

This clonotype is medium-sized (0.01 to 0.1%) within its sample. The chain combines TRBV7-8 with TRBJ2-7, with D possibly being TRBD1 (5 bases). The CDR3 extends over 14 amino acids. The V gene's germline CDR1 is SGHVS and CDR2 FQNEAQ. V shed 5 bases and J shed 5 bases, with 16 bases lying between them. CDR3 loop: CASSREAGQDEQYF. In DNA, the CDR3 is TGTGCCAGCAGCCGCGAGGCAGGGCAAGACGAGCAGTACTTC.

A few counts support this clonotype. V gene TRBV29-1 combines with J gene TRBJ2-5, with TRBD2 matching 13 bases. CDR1 and CDR2 from the germline V gene are SQVTM and ANQGSEA. V was pared by 1 base and J by 5 bases, with 10 bases of the junction left unmatched. This CDR3 contains 17 residues. CDR3 DNA: TGCAGCGTTGAAGGGGATGGACTAGCGGGAGAATGGGAGACCCAGTACTTC. Amino acids: CSVEGDGLAGEWETQYF.

The rearrangement uses TRBV27 and TRBJ2-7; 11 positions agree with TRBD1. CDR1 MNHEY and CDR2 SMNVEV come from the germline V gene (reference sequence). The CDR3 sequence is 15 residues long. Germline trimming cut 0 bases from V and 3 bases from J; bases unmatched to any gene: 1. CDR3 loop: CASSLSGQGGYEQYF. CDR3 nucleotides: TGTGCCAGCAGTTTATCGGGACAGGGGGGCTACGAGCAGTACTTC.

The table lists this clonotype with a few counts. J is TRBJ2-7 and V is TRBV18; D is uncertain. This CDR3 region has 13 residues. CDR1 is KGHSH, CDR2 LQKENI, per germline. Trimming left V 4 bases short and J 1 base short, with 8 bases between. CDR3 residues: CASSRTDSYEQYF. DNA for the CDR3: TGTGCCAGCTCACGGACGGATTCCTACGAGCAGTACTTC. Full variable domain (remainder filled in from reference TRBV18 and TRBJ2-7): NAGVMQNPRHLVRRRGQEARLRCSPMKGHSHVYWYRQLPEEGLKFMVYLQKENIIDESGMPKERFSAEFPKEGPSILRIQQVVRGDSAAYFCASSRTDSYEQYFGPGTRLTVT.

A word on this clonotype: The missing conserved phenylalanine or tryptophan at the end of this CDR3 makes a read error likely. This sequence joins TRBV10-3 and TRBJ2-7; D is uncertain. Trimming took 3 bases from V and 3 from J, leaving 9 bases between them. Germline loops: CDR1 ENHRY, CDR2 SYGVKD. This CDR3 is built from 13 residues. CDR3 residues: CAISEGRDYEQYS. Here the CDR3 DNA reads TGTGCCATCAGTGAAGGCAGAGACTACGAGCAGTACTCC.

This chain links TRBV10-3 with TRBJ1-1, with D hard to call. Germline CDR1 ENHRY, CDR2 SYGVKD. This CDR3 spans 14 amino acids. V lost 4 bases and J 1 base, leaving 10 bases between the germline ends. The CDR3 loop reads CAISGAPTNTEAFF. The CDR3 DNA sequence: TGTGCCATCAGTGGCGCGCCTACGAACACTGAAGCTTTCTTT.

CDR3 coding DNA: TGTGCCAGCAGCCAAGCCCCGGGTTGGTGGGAGACCCAGTACTTC. Its protein is CASSQAPGWWETQYF. V gene TRBV4-2 combines with J gene TRBJ2-5; unclear D gene. Germline-derived CDR1 and CDR2 are LGHNA and YNFKEQ. Trimming pared 1 base from V and 5 bases from J, leaving 14 bases between. There are 15 residues in the CDR3.

The rearrangement joins TRBV2 to TRBJ2-7; D is ambiguous. The CDR3 runs 11 residues. The germline V gene encodes CDR1 SNHLY and CDR2 FYNNEI. The germline V and J ends were trimmed by 0 bases and 7 bases, with 4 bases remaining between them. The CDR3 sequence: CASSEALEQYF. CDR3 DNA: TGTGCCAGCAGTGAAGCGCTTGAGCAGTACTTC.

The chain joins TRBV29-1 to TRBJ1-1; a weak D match, TRBD1 (6 bases). The CDR3 spans 13 residues. Germline V gene lookup returns CDR1 SQVTM and CDR2 ANQGSEA. V dropped 7 bases and J dropped 4 bases, with 16 bases sitting between them. In DNA, the CDR3 is TGCAGCGCAGGACAGAGAGCAACCACTGAAGCTTTCTTT. Its translation is CSAGQRATTEAFF.

This clonotype was seen a handful of times. This rearrangement joins TRBV20-1 to TRBJ2-5; the D gene is possibly TRBD1 (5 bases). The germline CDR1 and CDR2 sequences are DFQATT and SNEGSKA (reference sequence). V was clipped by 2 bases and J by 4 bases, with 14 bases between them. The CDR3 contains 14 residues. The CDR3 reads CSARIQGTRETQYF. As DNA, the CDR3 is TGCAGTGCTAGAATTCAGGGTACGAGAGAGACCCAGTACTTC.

The chain uses TRBV28 and TRBJ2-5; 10 bases align to TRBD1. The J call may be incorrect, as the DNA end agrees better with TRBJ2-7. CDR3 length: 18 residues. Germline assignment: CDR1 MDHEN and CDR2 SYDVKM. The chain's CDR3 is CASSPATEPGQGRYEQYF. The CDR3 coding sequence is TGTGCCAGCAGTCCTGCCACGGAACCGGGACAGGGGAGGTACGAGCAGTACTTC.

This clonotype turned up a few times. V gene TRBV3-1 combines with J gene TRBJ2-5, with D uncertain. Looked up from germline, CDR1 is LGHDT and CDR2 is YNNKEL (reference sequence). The CDR3 loop spans 16 amino acids. Trimming took off 4 bases at V and 1 base at J, with 16 bases between the two ends. This chain's CDR3 is CASSPRGDTFQETQYF. DNA for the CDR3: TGTGCCAGCAGCCCCCGCGGAGATACGTTCCAAGAGACCCAGTACTTC.